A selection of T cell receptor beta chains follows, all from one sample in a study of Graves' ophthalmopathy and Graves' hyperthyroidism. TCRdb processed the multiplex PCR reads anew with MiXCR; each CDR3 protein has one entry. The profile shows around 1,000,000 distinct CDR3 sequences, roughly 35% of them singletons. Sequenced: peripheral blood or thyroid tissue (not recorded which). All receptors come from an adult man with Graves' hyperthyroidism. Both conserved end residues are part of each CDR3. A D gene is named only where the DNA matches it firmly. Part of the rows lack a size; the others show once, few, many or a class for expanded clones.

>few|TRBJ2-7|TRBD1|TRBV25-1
CASKQGVETYEQYF
TGTGCCAGCAAACAGGGGGTGGAAACCTACGAGCAGTACTTC
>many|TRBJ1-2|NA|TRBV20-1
CSATTGLYGYTF
TGCAGTGCTACGACAGGTCTCTATGGCTACACCTTC
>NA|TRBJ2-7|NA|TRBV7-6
CASSSAGVKQYF
TGTGCCAGCAGTTCGGCCGGGGTCAAGCAGTACTTC
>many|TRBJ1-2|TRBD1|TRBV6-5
CASSYSSPTLTGDYTF
TGTGCCAGCAGTTACTCGAGCCCGACATTGACAGGGGACTACACCTTC
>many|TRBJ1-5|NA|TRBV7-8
CASSSGQTSNQPQHF
TGTGCCAGCAGCTCCGGGCAGACTAGCAATCAGCCCCAGCATTTT
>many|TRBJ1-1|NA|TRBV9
CASSVVMGWDTEAFF
TGTGCCAGCAGCGTAGTTATGGGTTGGGACACTGAAGCTTTCTTT
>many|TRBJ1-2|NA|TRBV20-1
CSATKGGDYGYTF
TGCAGTGCTACAAAGGGGGGGGACTATGGCTACACCTTC
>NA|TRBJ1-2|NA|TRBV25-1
CASTRRGGHRIEHGYTF
TGTGCCAGCACCCGAAGAGGCGGGCACAGAATCGAACATGGATACACCTTC
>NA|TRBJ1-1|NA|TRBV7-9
CASSSTAEAEAFF
TGTGCCAGCAGCTCGACAGCCGAAGCTGAAGCTTTCTTT
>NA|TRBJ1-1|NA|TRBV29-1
CSVAGGIFTEAFF
TGCAGCGTTGCCGGGGGAATATTCACTGAAGCTTTCTTT
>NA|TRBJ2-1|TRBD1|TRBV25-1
CASSGTGEHNEQFF
TGTGCCAGTTCCGGGACAGGGGAGCACAATGAGCAGTTCTTC
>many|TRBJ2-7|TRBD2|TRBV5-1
CASIGNSGAIHEQYF
TGCGCCAGCATTGGTAATAGCGGGGCCATTCACGAGCAGTACTTC
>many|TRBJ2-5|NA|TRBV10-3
CAITRDLQETQYF
TGTGCCATCACCAGAGACTTACAAGAGACCCAGTACTTC
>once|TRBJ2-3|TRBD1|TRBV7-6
CASSRPPQGALDTQYF
TGTGCCAGCAGCCGGCCCCCTCAGGGGGCGCTGGATACGCAGTATTTT